The T cell receptor beta chain under discussion was sequenced for a study of shared clonotypes between healthy human individuals. Overall study: Researchers drew samples from a couple of women and three men aged 18 to 49.

Regarding this clone: Its antigen is undetermined.

The naive CD8 population came from CD45RO-negative cells selected for CCR7, without terminally differentiated effector memory CD45RA+ cells. Study findings and constraints: Estimated richness values were generally larger in naive subsets than in memory subsets. Shared clonotypes across all four donors exceeded non-shared ones in generation probability.

Sequencing was at deep level. TCRdb's copy holds only in-frame clones and misses some; the assay was immunoSEQ multiplex PCR. The table shows about 2 million clones, with about 95% occurring only once. This CDR3 spans 14 amino acids. Germline V lookup: CDR1 MNHEY, CDR2 SMNVEV (reference sequence). The V and J ends lost 0 bases and 5 bases, in that order; junction bases with no gene match: 3. The receptor was derived from a young man in good health. The chain has TRBV27 and TRBJ1-1; 7 nucleotides agree with TRBD1. Sequencing was done on a sample of naive CD8+ T cells sorted from blood. CDR3 sequence: CASSLSGQLTEAFF. The DNA of the CDR3 is TGTGCCAGCAGTTTATCGGGACAGCTGACTGAAGCTTTCTTT.